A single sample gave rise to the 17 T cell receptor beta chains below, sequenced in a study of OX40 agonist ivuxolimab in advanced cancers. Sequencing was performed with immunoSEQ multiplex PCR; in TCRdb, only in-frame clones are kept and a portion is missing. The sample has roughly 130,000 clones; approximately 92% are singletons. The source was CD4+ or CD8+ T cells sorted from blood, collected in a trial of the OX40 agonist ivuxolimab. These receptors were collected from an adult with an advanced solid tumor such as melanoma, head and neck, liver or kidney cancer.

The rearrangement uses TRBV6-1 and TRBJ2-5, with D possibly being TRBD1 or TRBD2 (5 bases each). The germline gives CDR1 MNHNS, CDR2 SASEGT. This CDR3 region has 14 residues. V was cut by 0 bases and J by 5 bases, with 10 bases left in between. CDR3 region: CASSEAVREETQYF. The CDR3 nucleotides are TGTGCCAGCAGTGAAGCCGTCAGGGAGGAGACCCAGTACTTC.

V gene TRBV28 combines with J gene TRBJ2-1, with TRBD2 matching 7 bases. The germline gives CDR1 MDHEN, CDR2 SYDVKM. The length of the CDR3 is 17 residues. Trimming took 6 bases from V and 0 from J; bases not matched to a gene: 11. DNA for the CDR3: TGTGCCAGCAGACTGCTAAGCGGGGCGAGCTCCTACAATGAGCAGTTCTTC. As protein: CASRLLSGASSYNEQFF.

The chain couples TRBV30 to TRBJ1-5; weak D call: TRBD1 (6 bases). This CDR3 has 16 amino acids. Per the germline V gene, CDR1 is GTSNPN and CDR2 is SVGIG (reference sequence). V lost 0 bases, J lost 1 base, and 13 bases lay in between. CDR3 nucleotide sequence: TGTGCCTGGAGTGTCCCGGGGGCGCGGAGCAATCAGCCCCAGCATTTT. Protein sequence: CAWSVPGARSNQPQHF.

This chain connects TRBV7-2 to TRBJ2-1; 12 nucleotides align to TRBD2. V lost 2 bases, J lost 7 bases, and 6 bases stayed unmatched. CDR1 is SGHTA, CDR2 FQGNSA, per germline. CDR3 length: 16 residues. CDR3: CASSLPGLAGRNEQFF. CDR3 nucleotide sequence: TGTGCCAGCAGCTTACCTGGACTAGCGGGGAGGAATGAGCAGTTCTTC. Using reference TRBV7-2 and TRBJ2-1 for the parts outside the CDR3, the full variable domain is GAGVSQSPSNKVTEKGKDVELRCDPISGHTALYWYRQSLGQGLEFLIYFQGNSAPDKSGLPSDRFSAERTGGSVSTLTIQRTQQEDSAVYLCASSLPGLAGRNEQFFGPGTRLTVL.

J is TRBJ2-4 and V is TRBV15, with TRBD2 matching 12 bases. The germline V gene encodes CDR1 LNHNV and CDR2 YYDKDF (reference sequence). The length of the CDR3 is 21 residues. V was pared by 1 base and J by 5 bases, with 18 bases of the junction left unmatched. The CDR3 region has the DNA TGTGCCACCAGCAGAGCCAAATATTCTAGCGGGGGGGCGTTGGGCCAAAACATTCAGTACTTC. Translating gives CATSRAKYSSGGALGQNIQYF.

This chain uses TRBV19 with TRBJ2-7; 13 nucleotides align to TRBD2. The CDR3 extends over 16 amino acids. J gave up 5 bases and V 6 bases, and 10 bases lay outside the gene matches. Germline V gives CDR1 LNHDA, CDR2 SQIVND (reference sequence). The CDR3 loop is CASSRARTSGGDEQYF. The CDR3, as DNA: TGTGCCAGTAGCCGGGCCCGGACTAGCGGGGGTGACGAGCAGTACTTC. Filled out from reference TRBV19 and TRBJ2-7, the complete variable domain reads DGGITQSPKYLFRKEGQNVTLSCEQNLNHDAMYWYRQDPGQGLRLIYYSQIVNDFQKGDIAEGYSVSREKKESFPLTVTSAQKNPTAFYLCASSRARTSGGDEQYFGPGTRLTVT.

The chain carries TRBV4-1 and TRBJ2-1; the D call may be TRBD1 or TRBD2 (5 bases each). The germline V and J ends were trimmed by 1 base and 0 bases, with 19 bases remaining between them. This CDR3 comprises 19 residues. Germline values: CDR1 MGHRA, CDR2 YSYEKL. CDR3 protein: CASSQVEEWGSSSYNEQFF. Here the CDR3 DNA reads TGCGCCAGCAGCCAAGTTGAGGAATGGGGGTCAAGCTCCTACAATGAGCAGTTCTTC.

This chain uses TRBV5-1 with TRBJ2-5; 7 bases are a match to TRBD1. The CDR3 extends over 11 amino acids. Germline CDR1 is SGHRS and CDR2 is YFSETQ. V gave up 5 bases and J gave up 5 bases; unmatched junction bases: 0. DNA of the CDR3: TGCGCCAGCAGGACAGGGGAGACCCAGTACTTC. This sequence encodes CASRTGETQYF.

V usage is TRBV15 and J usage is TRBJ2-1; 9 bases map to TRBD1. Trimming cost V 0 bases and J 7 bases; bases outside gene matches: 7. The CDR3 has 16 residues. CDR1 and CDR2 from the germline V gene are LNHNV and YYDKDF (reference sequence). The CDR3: CATSREGQGGLNEQFF. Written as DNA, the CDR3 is TGTGCCACCAGCAGAGAGGGACAGGGTGGGTTAAATGAGCAGTTCTTC.

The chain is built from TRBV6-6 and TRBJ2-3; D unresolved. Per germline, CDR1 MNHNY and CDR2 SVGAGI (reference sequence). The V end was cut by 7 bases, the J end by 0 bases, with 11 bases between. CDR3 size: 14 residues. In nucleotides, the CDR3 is TGTGCCAGCACCCCGCCAGACAGCACAGATACGCAGTATTTT. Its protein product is CASTPPDSTDTQYF.

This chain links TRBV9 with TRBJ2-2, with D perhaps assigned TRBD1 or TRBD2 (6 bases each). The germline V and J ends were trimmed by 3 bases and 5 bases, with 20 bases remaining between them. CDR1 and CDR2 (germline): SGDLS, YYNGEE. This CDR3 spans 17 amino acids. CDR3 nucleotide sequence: TGTGCCAGCAGCGCCCCGGGGGCAGCGGGTGCGACCGGGGAGCTGTTTTTT. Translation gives CASSAPGAAGATGELFF.

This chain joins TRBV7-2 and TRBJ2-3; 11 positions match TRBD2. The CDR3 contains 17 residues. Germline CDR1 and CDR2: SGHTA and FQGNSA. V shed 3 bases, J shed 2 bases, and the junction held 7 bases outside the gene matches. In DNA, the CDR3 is TGTGCCAGCAGCTTTCGACTAGCGGGGCGGGCCACAGATACGCAGTATTTT. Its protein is CASSFRLAGRATDTQYF.

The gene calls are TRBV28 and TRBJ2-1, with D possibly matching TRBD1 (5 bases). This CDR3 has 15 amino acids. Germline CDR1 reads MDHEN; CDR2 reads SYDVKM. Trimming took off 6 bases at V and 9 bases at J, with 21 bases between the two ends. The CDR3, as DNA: TGTGCCAGCAGAGACAAGGGGTTAGGTGTTGGTGAGCAGTTCTTC. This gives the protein CASRDKGLGVGEQFF. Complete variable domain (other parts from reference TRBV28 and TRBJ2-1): DVKVTQSSRYLVKRTGEKVFLECVQDMDHENMFWYRQDPGLGLRLIYFSYDVKMKEKGDIPEGYSVSREKKERFSLILESASTNQTSMYLCASRDKGLGVGEQFFGPGTRLTVL.

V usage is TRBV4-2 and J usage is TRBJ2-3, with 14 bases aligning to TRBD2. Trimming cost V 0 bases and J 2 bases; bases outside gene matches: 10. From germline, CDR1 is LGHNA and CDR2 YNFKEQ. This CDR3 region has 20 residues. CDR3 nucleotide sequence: TGTGCCAGCAGCCAAGATCTCCGACTAGCGGGGGGGCCTAACACAGATACGCAGTATTTT. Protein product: CASSQDLRLAGGPNTDTQYF.

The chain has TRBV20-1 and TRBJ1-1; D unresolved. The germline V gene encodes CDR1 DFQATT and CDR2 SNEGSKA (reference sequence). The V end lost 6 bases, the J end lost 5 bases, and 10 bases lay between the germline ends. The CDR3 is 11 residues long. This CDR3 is CSASGRTEAFF. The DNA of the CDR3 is TGCAGTGCAAGCGGTAGGACTGAAGCTTTCTTT.

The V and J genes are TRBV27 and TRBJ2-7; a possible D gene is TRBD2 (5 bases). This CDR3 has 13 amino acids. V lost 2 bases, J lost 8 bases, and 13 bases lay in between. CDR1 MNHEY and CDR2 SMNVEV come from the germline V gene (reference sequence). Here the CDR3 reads CASSLNLSGKQYF. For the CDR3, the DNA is TGTGCCAGCAGTTTAAATTTGTCGGGGAAGCAGTACTTC.

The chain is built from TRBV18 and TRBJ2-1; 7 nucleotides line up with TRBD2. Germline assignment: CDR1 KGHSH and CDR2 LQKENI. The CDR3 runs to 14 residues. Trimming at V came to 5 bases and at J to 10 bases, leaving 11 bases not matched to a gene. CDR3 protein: CASSSLNGGGEQFF. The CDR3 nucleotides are TGTGCCAGCTCATCCCTCAACGGGGGAGGGGAGCAGTTCTTC.